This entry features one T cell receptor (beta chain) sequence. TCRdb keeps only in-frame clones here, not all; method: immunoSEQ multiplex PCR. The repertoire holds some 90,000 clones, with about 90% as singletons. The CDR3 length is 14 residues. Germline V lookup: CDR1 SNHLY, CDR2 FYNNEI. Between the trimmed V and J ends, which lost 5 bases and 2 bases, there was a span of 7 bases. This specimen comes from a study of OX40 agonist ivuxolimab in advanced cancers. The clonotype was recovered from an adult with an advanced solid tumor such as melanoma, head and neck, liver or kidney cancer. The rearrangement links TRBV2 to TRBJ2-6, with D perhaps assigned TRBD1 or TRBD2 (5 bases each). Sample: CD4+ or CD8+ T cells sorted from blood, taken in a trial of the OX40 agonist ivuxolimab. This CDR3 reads CASSRGAGANVLTF. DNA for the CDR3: TGTGCCAGCAGTAGGGGAGCTGGGGCCAACGTCCTGACTTTC.